The source of this TCR beta chain is a study of OX40 agonist ivuxolimab in advanced cancers. Background for the entire study: Ivuxolimab, which targeted the costimulatory receptor OX40 (CD134), was an agonistic, fully human IgG2 monoclonal antibody. Prior anti-PD-1, anti-PD-L1 or anti-CTLA-4 therapy was permitted, and checkpoint inhibitors had been received by under 50% of dose-escalation patients. In the dose-escalation cohort, roughly four fifths of patients were male, and the mean age was roughly 60 years, with a range of about 20 to 90. Intravenous ivuxolimab was administered to patients every 2 weeks at six dose levels: 0.01, 0.1, 0.3, 1.5, 3 and 10 mg/kg. Three dose-escalation patients achieved partial responses, one with hepatocellular carcinoma and two with cutaneous melanoma. The purpose of peripheral TCRbeta sequencing was to test whether ivuxolimab changed TCR sequence diversity and led to clonal T-cell expansion. The paper describes the monotherapy dose-escalation part (N ≈ 50 patients) of the phase I trial of ivuxolimab. Of the approximately 50 dose-escalation patients, hepatocellular carcinoma was present in around 20, melanoma in approximately 15, renal cell carcinoma in 9 and head and neck cancer in 9. Here is what the overall study found, with its caveats: After ivuxolimab, expanded clones were on average more numerous among CD8+ T cells than among CD4+ T cells. Low levels of normalized T-cell clonal expansion were also seen in some nonresponding patients. In the 0.1-3.0 mg/kg groups, partial responders were among the patients with the lowest normalized peripheral clonal expansion, particularly in CD8+ T cells. Which antigens the clonally expanded peripheral T cells were specific for was not determined. At doses of 0.1 to 3.0 mg/kg, clonal expansion of both CD4+ and CD8+ T cells in blood was seen between baseline and week 6.

Concerning this clone itself: This clone's antigen is unknown. No base quality values were provided; no much bigger clone lies one nucleotide off.

The germline V gene specifies KGHSH as CDR1 and LQKENI as CDR2. Cut back by 6 bases and 1 base, the V and J ends lie 16 bases apart. Including cysteine and phenylalanine, the CDR3 has 15 amino acids. The only DNA kept is the CDR3, 45 bases in frame from the first base. Genomic DNA was extracted from sorted cells for sequencing of the TCRbeta CDR3 region. TCRbeta CDR3 regions were sequenced using the immunoSEQ Assay. TCRdb took this table from immuneACCESS and kept in-frame rearrangements with V and J called. Such tables lack part of the clones; where checked against another copy, unresolved V genes explain under half of the gap, and the rest is unexplained. The sample contains some 51,000 clones, more than 75% of them found a single time. The leading ten clones occupy more than 9.5% of the sample. Patients with autoimmune disease history or receiving systemic immunosuppression were excluded from the trial. Peripheral blood for TCR sequencing was collected from all dose cohorts at baseline, on cycle 4 day 1, and on cycle 7 day 1. Samples were obtained from an open-label, multicenter, first-in-human phase I dose-escalation trial of ivuxolimab. Adults with locally advanced or metastatic melanoma, renal cell carcinoma, hepatocellular carcinoma or head and neck squamous cell carcinoma were enrolled in the trial. Before TCR sequencing, CD4+ and CD8+ T cells were separately sorted from peripheral blood.

The sequence links TRBV18 to TRBJ2-7; the D segment could be TRBD1, given 6 matching bases. The sample consisted of CD4+ or CD8+ T cells sorted from blood, taken in a trial of the OX40 agonist ivuxolimab. This receptor was identified in an adult with an advanced solid tumor such as melanoma, head and neck, liver or kidney cancer. The DNA sequence is as follows: TGTGCCAGCTCGTCGGACAGCCTCGATTCCTACGAGCAGTACTTC. It specifies CASSSDSLDSYEQYF.